The 23 T cell receptor beta chains given below trace back to one sample, sequenced in a study of cytotoxic CD8 clonotypes in ibrutinib-treated CLL. Data came from immunoSEQ multiplex PCR; TCRdb stores just in-frame clones and leaves some out. The sample shows roughly 200,000 clones, 79% of them seen only once. This specimen was PBMCs, taken after 12 months of ibrutinib treatment. The origin of the receptors is a human donor with chronic lymphocytic leukemia.

The chain has TRBV5-6 and TRBJ2-7, with D unresolved. V gave up 9 bases and J gave up 1 base, with 14 bases separating them. CDR3 length: 13 amino acids. Germline CDR1 and CDR2: SGHDT and YYEEEE. The CDR3 region is CATSNRMSYEQYF. CDR3 DNA sequence: TGTGCCACCTCGAACCGCATGTCCTACGAGCAGTACTTC.

V gene TRBV6-5 combines with J gene TRBJ2-2, with D unresolved. Trimming cost V 9 bases and J 8 bases, with 19 bases left between them. CDR3 length: 14 residues. The germline V gene encodes CDR1 MNHEY and CDR2 SVGAGI. Here the CDR3 reads CARQSRARWGELFF. DNA of the CDR3: TGTGCCAGACAGAGCCGGGCCCGATGGGGGGAGCTGTTTTTT.

The V and J genes are TRBV2 and TRBJ2-7; perhaps TRBD1 as D (6 bases). Germline CDR1 reads SNHLY; CDR2 reads FYNNEI. Trimming stripped 6 bases from V and 7 bases from J, with 16 bases between. The CDR3 has 13 amino acids. The CDR3 here is CASRGTPFREQYF. DNA of the CDR3: TGTGCCAGCAGGGGGACACCCTTTAGGGAGCAGTACTTC.

This chain uses TRBV6-1 with TRBJ1-5, with D unresolved. Trimming removed 6 bases from V and 0 bases from J, with 12 bases in between. The CDR3 is 15 residues long. In germline, CDR1 is MNHNS, CDR2 SASEGT. For the CDR3, the DNA is TGTGCCAGCAGCTACGGGCAGCTTAGCAATCAGCCCCAGCATTTT. Translation gives CASSYGQLSNQPQHF.

J is TRBJ1-2 and V is TRBV5-4, with D maybe TRBD1 (5 bases). Trimming shortened V by 5 bases and J by 2 bases, and 7 bases separated the two germline ends. CDR1 is SGHNT and CDR2 is YYREEE in the germline V gene (reference sequence). The CDR3 runs to 12 residues. The CDR3 sequence: CASSQGNYGYTF. As DNA, the CDR3 is TGTGCCAGCAGTCAGGGCAACTATGGCTACACCTTC.

The V call is TRBV6-5, the J call TRBJ1-5; 7 positions agree with TRBD1. CDR3 length equals 15 residues. The V gene's germline CDR1 is MNHEY and CDR2 SVGAGI. V was pared by 6 bases and J by 0 bases, with 5 bases of the junction left unmatched. The DNA of the CDR3 is TGTGCCAGCAGATCGCAGGGGGTTAGCAATCAGCCCCAGCATTTT. This codes for CASRSQGVSNQPQHF.

The genes are TRBV28 and TRBJ2-1; TRBD2 aligns across 10 bases. This CDR3 is 15 amino acids long. The trim removed 6 bases at V and 8 bases at J, leaving 10 bases unmatched. Germline lookup yields CDR1 MDHEN and CDR2 SYDVKM. The CDR3 here is CASSGTSGVRDEQFF. The CDR3 DNA is TGTGCCAGCAGCGGAACTAGCGGGGTTAGGGATGAGCAGTTCTTC. Using reference TRBV28 and TRBJ2-1 for the parts outside the CDR3, the full variable domain is DVKVTQSSRYLVKRTGEKVFLECVQDMDHENMFWYRQDPGLGLRLIYFSYDVKMKEKGDIPEGYSVSREKKERFSLILESASTNQTSMYLCASSGTSGVRDEQFFGPGTRLTVL.

The J gene is TRBJ1-3, the V gene TRBV28; D is unclear. This CDR3 has 16 residues. The germline V and J ends were trimmed by 5 bases and 3 bases, with 17 bases remaining between them. Germline CDR1 MDHEN, CDR2 SYDVKM. CDR3 residues: CASSAYNGESGNTIYF. CDR3 DNA sequence: TGTGCCAGCAGTGCCTACAACGGGGAAAGTGGAAACACCATATATTTT.

This chain connects TRBV5-6 to TRBJ2-2; D remains unclear. Trimming left V 1 base short and J 0 bases short, with 10 bases between. Germline CDR1 reads SGHDT; CDR2 reads YYEEEE. The CDR3 extends over 16 amino acids. The CDR3 bases are TGTGCCAGCAGCTTGCTTCAGACCGCGAACACCGGGGAGCTGTTTTTT. It is translated as CASSLLQTANTGELFF.

A few counts support this clone. This rearrangement joins TRBV11-2 to TRBJ1-4; D unclear. This CDR3 region has 15 residues. Trimming removed 5 bases from V and 2 bases from J, with 12 bases in between. In germline, CDR1 is SGHAT, CDR2 FQNNGV. DNA of the CDR3: TGTGCCAGCAGCCTCGGACGTGCTACTAATGAAAAACTGTTTTTT. This encodes CASSLGRATNEKLFF.

J is TRBJ1-1 and V is TRBV5-4, with D perhaps matching TRBD1 (5 bases). The CDR3 contains 13 residues. Germline V lookup: CDR1 SGHNT, CDR2 YYREEE (reference sequence). Trimming stripped 2 bases from V and 6 bases from J, with 11 bases between. This CDR3 reads CASSFTRGPEAFF. DNA of the CDR3: TGTGCCAGCAGCTTTACAAGGGGACCTGAAGCTTTCTTT.

This chain connects TRBV10-2 to TRBJ1-4; TRBD1 is a possible D gene (5 bases). The length of the CDR3 is 13 residues. Deletions cut 5 bases from V and 16 bases from J, with 20 bases between. Germline V lookup: CDR1 WSHSY, CDR2 SAAADI. DNA of the CDR3: TGCGCCAGCAGTAATTACGACAGCACACAACAGTTTTTT. Protein sequence: CASSNYDSTQQFF.

The genes are TRBV6-1 and TRBJ2-7; the match to TRBD2 covers 9 bases. J gave up 2 bases and V 6 bases, and 8 bases lay outside the gene matches. Looked up from germline, CDR1 is MNHNS and CDR2 is SASEGT. This CDR3 region has 15 residues. CDR3 sequence reads: CASRRVSGSPYEQYF. Here the CDR3 DNA reads TGTGCCAGCAGGAGGGTTAGCGGGAGTCCCTACGAGCAGTACTTC.

The chain couples TRBV13 to TRBJ1-1; D unresolved. The CDR3 runs 13 residues. Per germline, CDR1 PRHDT and CDR2 FYEKMQ (reference sequence). V lost 2 bases and J lost 10, with 14 bases in between. CDR3 DNA sequence: TGTGCCAGCAGCTTATTGATCGGGGTTGGAGCTTTCTTT. This encodes CASSLLIGVGAFF.

This clone appeared a few times. The genes are TRBV27 and TRBJ2-2, with 10 bases matching TRBD2. The ends lost 10 bases at V and 6 bases at J; junction bases unmatched: 8. Germline CDR1 MNHEY, CDR2 SMNVEV (reference sequence). CDR3 size: 14 residues. The CDR3 DNA follows: TGTGCCACCTTCCTAGCGGGAGTTCCCGGGGAGCTGTTTTTT. It codes for CATFLAGVPGELFF.

The chain carries TRBV5-1 and TRBJ1-3; no firm D call. V was shortened by 0 bases and J by 2 bases, with 6 bases between the two germline ends. Germline CDR1 reads SGHRS; CDR2 reads YFSETQ. The CDR3 totals 14 residues. CDR3 loop: CASSLGAAGNTIYF. CDR3 DNA: TGCGCCAGCAGCTTGGGTGCGGCTGGAAACACCATATATTTT.

The chain combines TRBV5-1 with TRBJ1-6; D is unresolved. Trimming stripped 0 bases from V and 8 bases from J, with 12 bases between. Germline CDR1 reads SGHRS; CDR2 reads YFSETQ. This CDR3 is built from 15 residues. The CDR3 protein is CASSLEGNPDSPLHF. CDR3 DNA sequence: TGCGCCAGCAGCTTGGAGGGAAACCCTGATTCACCCCTCCACTTT.

The gene calls are TRBV5-6 and TRBJ1-1; D perhaps matches TRBD1 (5 bases). V lost 3 bases and J lost 4, with 10 bases in between. The CDR3 extends over 13 amino acids. Germline V gene data show CDR1 as SGHDT and CDR2 as YYEEEE. The CDR3, as DNA: TGTGCCAGCAGCTCAGGACATCTCACTGAAGCTTTCTTT. Translation gives CASSSGHLTEAFF.

This clone was seen once. V is TRBV7-9 and J is TRBJ1-2; unclear D gene. Per the germline V gene, CDR1 is SEHNR and CDR2 is FQNEAQ (reference sequence). CDR3 length equals 12 residues. V lost 0 bases to trimming and J lost 7 bases, with 6 bases between them. CDR3 loop: CASSLADGGYTF. In DNA form, the CDR3 reads TGTGCCAGCAGCTTAGCGGACGGTGGCTACACCTTC.

The chain couples TRBV9 to TRBJ2-3; D uncertain. The CDR3 contains 14 residues. V lost 4 bases to trimming and J lost 2 bases, with 11 bases between them. The germline gives CDR1 SGDLS, CDR2 YYNGEE. The CDR3 protein is CASSTDLPTDTQYF. CDR3 coding DNA: TGTGCCAGCAGCACGGACCTACCCACAGATACGCAGTATTTT.

The chain recombines TRBV4-1 with TRBJ2-4; either TRBD1 or TRBD2 may fit D (6 bases each). V lost 1 base, J lost 3 bases, and 16 bases lay in between. The CDR3 totals 17 residues. Germline V gene sequence: CDR1 MGHRA, CDR2 YSYEKL. For the CDR3, the DNA is TGCGCCAGCAGCCAAGGCGGGTTAAGGGGGGTCAAAAACATTCAGTACTTC. It codes for CASSQGGLRGVKNIQYF.

In this sample, this clone turned up once. The V call is TRBV28, the J call TRBJ2-7; 7 bases are a match to TRBD2. The ends lost 6 bases at V and 5 bases at J; junction bases unmatched: 16. CDR3 length: 16 amino acids. Per germline, CDR1 MDHEN and CDR2 SYDVKM. The DNA for the CDR3 is TGTGCCAGCAGCCCCCGGCGTGGGGGGGGTAATAACGAGCAGTACTTC. Its protein is CASSPRRGGGNNEQYF.

The chain links TRBV19 to TRBJ2-7; 7 nucleotides line up with TRBD1. V shed 2 bases, J shed 6 bases, and the junction held 1 base outside the gene matches. Germline V gene sequence: CDR1 LNHDA, CDR2 SQIVND (reference sequence). This CDR3 has 12 amino acids. In DNA, the CDR3 is TGTGCCAGTAGTATAAACAGGGGCGAGCAGTACTTC. Translation: CASSINRGEQYF.